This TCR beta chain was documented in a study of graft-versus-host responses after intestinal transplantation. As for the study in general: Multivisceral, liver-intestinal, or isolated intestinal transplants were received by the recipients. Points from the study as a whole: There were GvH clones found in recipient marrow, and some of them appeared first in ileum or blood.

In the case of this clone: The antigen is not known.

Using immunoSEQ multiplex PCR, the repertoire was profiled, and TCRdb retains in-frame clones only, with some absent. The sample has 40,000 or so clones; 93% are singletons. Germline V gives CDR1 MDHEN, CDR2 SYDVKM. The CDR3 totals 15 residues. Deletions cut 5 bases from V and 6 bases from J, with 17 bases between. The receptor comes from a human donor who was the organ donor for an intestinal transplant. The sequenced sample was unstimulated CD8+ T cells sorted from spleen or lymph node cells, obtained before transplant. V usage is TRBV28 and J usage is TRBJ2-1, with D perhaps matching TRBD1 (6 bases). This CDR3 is CASSDDRHLGNEQFF. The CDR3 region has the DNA TGTGCCAGCAGTGACGACAGGCATTTAGGCAATGAGCAGTTCTTC. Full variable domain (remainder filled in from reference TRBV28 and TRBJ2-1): DVKVTQSSRYLVKRTGEKVFLECVQDMDHENMFWYRQDPGLGLRLIYFSYDVKMKEKGDIPEGYSVSREKKERFSLILESASTNQTSMYLCASSDDRHLGNEQFFGPGTRLTVL.